Below are 3 T cell receptor beta chains sequenced from a single sample in a study of T cell repertoires in cytomegalovirus infection. TCRdb re-derived calls from the reads in MiXCR, one entry per CDR3 protein. The sample yields around 530,000 distinct CDR3 sequences, roughly 29% seen once. Sequenced input: PBMCs. The receptor set was obtained from a human donor in good health (CMV status not recorded). Some clones in this sample may be carry-over from other donors' samples.

The chain recombines TRBV15 with TRBJ2-7, with a possible D match to TRBD2 (6 bases). Trimming cost V 1 base and J 7 bases, with 29 bases left between them. In germline, CDR1 is LNHNV, CDR2 YYDKDF (reference sequence). The CDR3 is 19 residues long. CDR3 sequence: CATSRAGERGLFVWREQYV. The CDR3 DNA follows: TGTGCCACCAGCAGAGCGGGGGAGCGAGGACTATTCGTATGGCGGGAGCAGTACGTC.

The chain links TRBV7-2 to TRBJ1-4; D is unclear. The CDR3 runs 14 residues. Trimming removed 1 base from V and 6 bases from J, with 9 bases in between. Per the germline V gene, CDR1 is SGHTA and CDR2 is FQGNSA. The CDR3 spells CASSLGSRHEKLFF. The CDR3 bases are TGTGCCAGCAGCTTAGGCTCGAGGCATGAAAAACTGTTTTTT.

This chain joins TRBV28 and TRBJ2-7, with 12 bases identical to TRBD1. The CDR3 loop spans 15 amino acids. The trim removed 7 bases at V and 5 bases at J, leaving 9 bases unmatched. Germline V gene lookup returns CDR1 MDHEN and CDR2 SYDVKM. The CDR3 DNA reads as TGTGCCAGCAAACCATCGGGACAGGGGGCCCACGAGCAGTACTTC. Translating gives CASKPSGQGAHEQYF.